This T cell receptor beta chain was captured in a study of T cell repertoires in cytomegalovirus infection. Study overall: Public TCR beta signatures marked donors with CMV infection and the matching HLA. General observations from the study: CMV-specific TCR beta clonotypes restricted by HLA-C were the ones dominating the ex vivo response.

The CDR3 runs 15 residues. With 3 bases clipped from V and 4 bases from J, the junction kept 5 bases outside the gene matches. Per the germline V gene, CDR1 is SGHVS and CDR2 is FQNEAQ. In this sample, this clonotype turned up many times. Its antigen remains unknown. TCRdb reprocessed the reads via MiXCR and lists one record per CDR3 protein. Here the sample spans some 440,000 distinct CDR3 sequences, roughly 30% being singletons. This TCR was sampled from a human donor in good health (CMV status not recorded). Some clones in this sample may be carry-over from other donors' samples. Sequencing used PBMCs. This sequence joins TRBV7-8 and TRBJ1-1; 10 nucleotides align to TRBD1. DNA of the CDR3: TGTGCCAGCAGCTTTCGACAGGGGGCTGGCACTGAAGCTTTCTTT. Amino acids: CASSFRQGAGTEAFF.